This entry concerns a single T cell receptor (beta chain). Its matching antigen is unknown. This CDR3 region has 13 residues. Trimming removed 6 bases from V and 3 bases from J; junction bases left unmatched: 5. CDR1 is MDHEN, CDR2 SYDVKM, per germline. A single record per CDR3 protein comes from TCRdb applying MiXCR to the RT-PCR reads. The sample shows around 500,000 distinct CDR3 sequences, 9.5% to 13% of them seen only once. The data stem from a study of response to subunit inactivated influenza vaccine. General study results and limits: Few additional T cells are recruited per seasonal influenza vaccination, authors suggested.

This clonotype was sampled from a man in his fifties or sixties who received an inactivated influenza vaccine. V usage is TRBV28 and J usage is TRBJ2-7; TRBD1 matches at 7 bases. The specimen comprised PBMCs from blood, sampled 40 to 50 days after vaccination. This CDR3 reads CASRPRTGYEQYF. CDR3 bases: TGTGCCAGCAGACCTCGGACAGGCTACGAGCAGTACTTC.